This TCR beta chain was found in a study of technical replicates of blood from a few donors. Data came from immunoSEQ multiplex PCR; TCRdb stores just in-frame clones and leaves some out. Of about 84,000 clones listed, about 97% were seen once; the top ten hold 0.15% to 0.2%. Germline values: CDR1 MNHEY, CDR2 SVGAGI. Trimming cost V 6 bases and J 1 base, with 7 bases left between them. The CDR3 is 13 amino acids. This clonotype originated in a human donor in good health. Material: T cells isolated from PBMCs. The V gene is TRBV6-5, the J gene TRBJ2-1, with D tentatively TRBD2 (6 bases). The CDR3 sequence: CASSRESYNEQFF. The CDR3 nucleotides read TGTGCCAGCAGCCGGGAGTCCTACAATGAGCAGTTCTTC.